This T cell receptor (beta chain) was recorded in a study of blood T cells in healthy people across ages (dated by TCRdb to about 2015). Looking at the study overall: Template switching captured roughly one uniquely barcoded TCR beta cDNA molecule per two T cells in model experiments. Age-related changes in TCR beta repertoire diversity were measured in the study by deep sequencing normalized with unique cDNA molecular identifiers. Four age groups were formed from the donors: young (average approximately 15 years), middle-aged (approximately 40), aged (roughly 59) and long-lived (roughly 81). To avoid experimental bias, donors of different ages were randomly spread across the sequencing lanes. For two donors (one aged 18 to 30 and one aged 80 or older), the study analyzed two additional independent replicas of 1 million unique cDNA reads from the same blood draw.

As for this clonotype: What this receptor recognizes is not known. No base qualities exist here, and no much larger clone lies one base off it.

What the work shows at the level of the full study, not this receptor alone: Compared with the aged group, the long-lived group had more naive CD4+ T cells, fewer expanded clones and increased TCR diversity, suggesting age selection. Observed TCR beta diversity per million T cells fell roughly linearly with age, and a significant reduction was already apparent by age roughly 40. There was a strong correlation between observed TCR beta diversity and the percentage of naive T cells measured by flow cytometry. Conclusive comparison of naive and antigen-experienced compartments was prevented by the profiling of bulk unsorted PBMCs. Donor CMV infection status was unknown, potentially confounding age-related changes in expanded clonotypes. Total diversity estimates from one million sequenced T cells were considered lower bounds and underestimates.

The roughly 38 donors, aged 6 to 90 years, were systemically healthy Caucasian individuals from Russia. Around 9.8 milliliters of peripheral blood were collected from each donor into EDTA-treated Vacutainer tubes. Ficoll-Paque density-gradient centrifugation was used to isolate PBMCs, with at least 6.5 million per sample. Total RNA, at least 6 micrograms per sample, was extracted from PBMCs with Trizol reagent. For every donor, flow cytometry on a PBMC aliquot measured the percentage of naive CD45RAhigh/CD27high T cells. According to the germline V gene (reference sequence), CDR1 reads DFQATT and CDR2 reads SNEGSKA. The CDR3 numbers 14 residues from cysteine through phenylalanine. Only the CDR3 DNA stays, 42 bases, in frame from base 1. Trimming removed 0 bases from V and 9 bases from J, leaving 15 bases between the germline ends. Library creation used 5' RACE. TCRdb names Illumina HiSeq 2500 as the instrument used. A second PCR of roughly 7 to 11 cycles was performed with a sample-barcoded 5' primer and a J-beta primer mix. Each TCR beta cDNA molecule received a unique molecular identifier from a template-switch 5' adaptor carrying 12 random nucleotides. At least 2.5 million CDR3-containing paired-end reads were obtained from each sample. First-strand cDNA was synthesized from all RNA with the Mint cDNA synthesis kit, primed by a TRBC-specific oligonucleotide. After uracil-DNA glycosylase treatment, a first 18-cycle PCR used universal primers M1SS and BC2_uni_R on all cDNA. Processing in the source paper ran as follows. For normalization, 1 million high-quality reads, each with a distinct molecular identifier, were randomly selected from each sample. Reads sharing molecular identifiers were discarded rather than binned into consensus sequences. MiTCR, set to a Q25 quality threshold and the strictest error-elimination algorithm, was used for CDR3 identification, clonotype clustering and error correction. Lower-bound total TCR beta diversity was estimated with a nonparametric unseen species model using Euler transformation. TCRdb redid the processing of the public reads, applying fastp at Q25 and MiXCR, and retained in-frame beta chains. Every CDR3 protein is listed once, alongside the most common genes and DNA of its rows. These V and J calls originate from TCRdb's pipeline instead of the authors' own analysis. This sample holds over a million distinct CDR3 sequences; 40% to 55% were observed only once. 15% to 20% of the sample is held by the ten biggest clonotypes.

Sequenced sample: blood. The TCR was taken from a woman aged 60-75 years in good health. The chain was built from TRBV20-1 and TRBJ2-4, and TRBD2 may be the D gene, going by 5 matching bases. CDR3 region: CSARDGSRVGIQYF. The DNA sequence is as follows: TGCAGTGCTAGAGACGGTTCGAGGGTCGGCATTCAGTACTTC.